These 15 T cell receptor beta chains were sequenced from one sample in a study of T cell responses to AZD1222 COVID-19 vaccine (dated by TCRdb to about 2021). The intended sense of this specimen's time point label: about 28 days (+/-7) after the second vaccine dose. To prepare the library, the immunoSEQ multiplex PCR assay was applied. What TCRdb holds here is the immuneACCESS table cut down to in-frame rearrangements. Part of the clones is not present; checked against another copy, under half of the missing clones reflect an unresolved V gene, and the others are unexplained. Here the sample has some 84,000 clones; around 85% occur a single time. The biggest ten clones account for 11% of the sample. The specimen comprised peripheral blood, sampled 28 days after the second AZD1222 dose. The origin of the receptors is an adult who received the AZD1222 COVID-19 vaccine.

V is TRBV28 and J is TRBJ2-7; 8 positions agree with TRBD1. From germline, CDR1 is MDHEN and CDR2 SYDVKM. The CDR3 contains 14 residues. Trimming removed 6 bases from V and 3 bases from J; junction bases left unmatched: 7. The CDR3 coding sequence is TGTGCCAGCAGGCCCGGGACAGGCCTCTACGAGCAGTACTTC. It is translated as CASRPGTGLYEQYF.

The chain carries TRBV12-5 and TRBJ2-1; 8 nucleotides line up with TRBD2. V shed 0 bases, J shed 2 bases, and the junction held 12 bases outside the gene matches. This CDR3 contains 19 residues. Germline CDR1 LGHNT, CDR2 FRNRAP. The CDR3 nucleotides are TGTGCTAGTGGTTTGGTAAGGGGGGGAGCGGGGGCCACCTACAATGAGCAGTTCTTC. Translated: CASGLVRGGAGATYNEQFF.

The J gene is TRBJ1-1, the V gene TRBV10-2; D perhaps matches TRBD1 (5 bases). V lost 0 bases and J 8 bases, leaving 13 bases between the germline ends. CDR3 size: 14 residues. Germline V gene sequence: CDR1 WSHSY, CDR2 SAAADI. The CDR3 sequence: CASSESARVFEAFF. The CDR3 nucleotides are TGCGCCAGCAGTGAGTCAGCCAGGGTATTCGAAGCTTTCTTT.

This sequence joins TRBV29-1 and TRBJ2-4; TRBD2 might be the D (6 bases). From germline, CDR1 is SQVTM and CDR2 ANQGSEA. The V gene lost 6 bases and the J gene lost 4 bases, with 10 bases spanning the gap. The CDR3 contains 12 residues. CDR3 in DNA: TGCAGCGTCGGAGGAGGGAAAAACATTCAGTACTTC. This encodes CSVGGGKNIQYF.

Written as DNA, the CDR3 is TGTGCCAGCAGCGTAGGCGTAGCGGGGGCCCCCTACGAGCAGTACTTC. Translated: CASSVGVAGAPYEQYF. The genes are TRBV9 and TRBJ2-7, with 9 bases matching TRBD2. V dropped 0 bases and J dropped 2; count of bases not matched to a gene: 6. There are 16 residues in the CDR3. Germline V gene lookup returns CDR1 SGDLS and CDR2 YYNGEE.

The chain employs TRBV2 and TRBJ1-1; D is unresolved. From germline, CDR1 is SNHLY and CDR2 FYNNEI. The CDR3 totals 13 residues. V lost 4 bases and J lost 2, with 8 bases in between. CDR3 DNA sequence: TGTGCCAGCAGTGTAGAGAGAAACACTGAAGCTTTCTTT. Protein: CASSVERNTEAFF.

The chain employs TRBV3-1 (or the pseudogene TRBV3-2) and TRBJ1-5; D perhaps matches TRBD1 (5 bases). Trimming removed 1 base from V and 10 bases from J, with 14 bases in between. This CDR3 has 14 amino acids. Germline loops: CDR1 LGHDT, CDR2 YNNKEL (reference sequence). The CDR3 spells CASSQGGPRGPQHF. The CDR3 DNA follows: TGTGCCAGCAGCCAAGGGGGACCGAGGGGACCCCAGCATTTT.

The chain links TRBV4-3 to TRBJ2-7; D could derive from TRBD1 or TRBD2 (5 bases each). Trimming took off 2 bases at V and 2 bases at J, with 13 bases between the two ends. Germline V gives CDR1 LGHNA, CDR2 YSLEER. This CDR3 has 15 residues. In DNA, the CDR3 is TGCGCCAGCAGCCAACGCACAGGAGGCCCCTACGAGCAGTACTTC. This sequence encodes CASSQRTGGPYEQYF.

The chain combines TRBV7-2 with TRBJ2-3; D is uncertain. Trimming stripped 3 bases from V and 7 bases from J, with 14 bases between. CDR3 length: 14 amino acids. The V gene's germline CDR1 is SGHTA and CDR2 FQGNSA. The CDR3 sequence is CASSFTGTEYTQYF. DNA of the CDR3: TGTGCCAGCAGCTTCACGGGCACGGAGTATACGCAGTATTTT.

In nucleotides, the CDR3 is TGTGCCAGCAGTCACGACGGAAATCAGCCCCAGCATTTT. It translates to CASSHDGNQPQHF. V usage is TRBV6-5 and J usage is TRBJ1-5; no clear D. The germline V gene has CDR1 MNHEY and CDR2 SVGAGI. The CDR3 contains 13 residues. Trimming took 5 bases from V and 4 from J, leaving 9 bases between them.

This chain joins TRBV4-1 and TRBJ2-1, with 10 nucleotides matching TRBD2. The CDR3 runs 16 residues. Germline V CDR1 and CDR2: MGHRA, YSYEKL. V trimming: 3 bases; J trimming: 8 bases; junction bases outside the gene matches: 10. The chain's CDR3 is CASSQTRTSGFDEQFF. The CDR3 region has the DNA TGCGCCAGCAGCCAGACGAGGACTAGCGGTTTCGATGAGCAGTTCTTC.

J is TRBJ2-3 and V is TRBV7-3, with 8 bases lining up with TRBD2. After removal of 3 bases from V and 2 bases from J, the junction contained 4 bases not matched to a gene. Germline CDR1 SGHTA, CDR2 FQGTGA. This CDR3 spans 15 amino acids. The CDR3 DNA follows: TGTGCCAGCAGCTTGGTTAGCGGGGCCACAGATACGCAGTATTTT. Its translation is CASSLVSGATDTQYF.

Of note for this clone: Distinct nucleotide sequences in the sample also encode this CDR3. The rearrangement uses TRBV5-1 and TRBJ1-2; unclear D gene. Germline V CDR1 and CDR2: SGHRS, YFSETQ. The CDR3 runs 14 residues. V was shortened by 4 bases and J by 2 bases, with 12 bases between the two germline ends. The CDR3 spells CASSLGGSNYGYTF. In nucleotides, the CDR3 is TGCGCCAGCAGCCTGGGAGGGTCGAACTATGGCTACACCTTC.

This clone was recorded once. The rearrangement links TRBV2 to TRBJ1-2; D is undetermined. The germline CDR1 and CDR2 sequences are SNHLY and FYNNEI. V gave up 7 bases and J gave up 4 bases, with 10 bases separating them. This CDR3 spans 12 amino acids. The DNA for the CDR3 is TGTGCCAGCAACAAGGAGGTCTATGGCTACACCTTC. Amino acid sequence: CASNKEVYGYTF. Full variable domain (missing parts from reference TRBV2 and TRBJ1-2): EPEVTQTPSHQVTQMGQEVILRCVPISNHLYFYWYRQILGQKVEFLVSFYNNEISEKSEIFDDQFSVERPDGSNFTLKIRSTKLEDSAMYFCASNKEVYGYTFGSGTRLTVV.

This chain joins TRBV19 and TRBJ1-6; D is unresolved. The CDR3 is 14 residues long. V lost 10 bases to trimming and J lost 6 bases, with 16 bases between them. Germline V gene sequence: CDR1 LNHDA, CDR2 SQIVND (reference sequence). The CDR3 region has the DNA TGTGCCACCGGGGAGGTGGCCCCTAATTCACCCCTCCACTTT. This codes for CATGEVAPNSPLHF.